A single sample is the source of the 18 T cell receptor beta chains below, sequenced in a study of T cells in Graves' hyperthyroidism and ophthalmopathy. Researchers amplified the TCR beta CDR3 regions from RNA transcripts. TCR CDR3 underwent first-round RT-PCR with the HTBI primer set. TCRdb reprocessed the multiplex PCR reads via MiXCR and lists one record per CDR3 protein. This table holds 640,000 or so distinct CDR3 sequences, over 12% found once. The material sequenced was blood. These receptors were collected from a woman aged 18 to 35 with Graves' ophthalmopathy.

This chain uses TRBV9 with TRBJ2-1, with D hard to call. This CDR3 contains 14 residues. V lost 3 bases and J lost 3, with 10 bases in between. Germline-derived CDR1 and CDR2 are SGDLS and YYNGEE. CDR3 sequence: CASSAETRYNEQFF. The CDR3 coding sequence is TGTGCCAGCAGCGCCGAGACTCGCTACAATGAGCAGTTCTTC. The variable domain in full, completed from reference TRBV9 and TRBJ2-1, reads DSGVTQTPKHLITATGQRVTLRCSPRSGDLSVYWYQQSLDQGLQFLIQYYNGEERAKGNILERFSAQQFPDLHSELNLSSLELGDSALYFCASSAETRYNEQFFGPGTRLTVL.

The chain joins TRBV9 to TRBJ2-7, with 11 positions matching TRBD2. The germline V gene has CDR1 SGDLS and CDR2 YYNGEE. V was clipped by 0 bases and J by 5 bases; unmatched bases: 4. The length of the CDR3 is 15 residues. This chain's CDR3 is CASSVGLAGGNEQYF. For the CDR3, the DNA is TGTGCCAGCAGCGTAGGGCTAGCGGGAGGAAACGAGCAGTACTTC.

The table lists this clonotype with many counts. The rearrangement uses TRBV7-2 and TRBJ1-2; tentative D call: TRBD1 (5 bases). The CDR3 runs to 14 residues. V lost 2 bases and J 7 bases, leaving 14 bases between the germline ends. Germline CDR1 SGHTA, CDR2 FQGNSA. This CDR3 is CASSLSAGPSGYTF. In nucleotides, the CDR3 is TGTGCCAGCAGCTTAAGTGCAGGGCCTAGTGGCTACACCTTC.

About this clonotype itself: A read error may explain this, as a much larger clone is one base away. Because it lacks the conserved phenylalanine or tryptophan at the end, this CDR3 is likely a read error. The rearrangement links TRBV28 to TRBJ2-1; perhaps TRBD1 as D (5 bases). Germline V gene sequence: CDR1 MDHEN, CDR2 SYDVKM. V lost 6 bases to trimming and J lost 4 bases, with 13 bases between them. This CDR3 spans 14 amino acids. The CDR3 protein is CASSRDRLYNEQFS. CDR3 DNA sequence: TGTGCCAGCAGCAGAGACAGACTTTACAATGAGCAGTTCTCC.

This clonotype came up a few times. This rearrangement joins TRBV14 to TRBJ2-7, with D possibly being TRBD1 (5 bases). V was trimmed by 3 bases and J by 3 bases, leaving 15 bases between them. CDR1 and CDR2 from the germline V gene are SGHDN and FVKESK. The CDR3 has 15 residues. CDR3 sequence reads: CASSQTLGPVYEQYF. The CDR3 coding sequence is TGTGCCAGCAGCCAGACCCTGGGGCCTGTCTACGAGCAGTACTTC.

This clonotype was counted many times. V is TRBV7-8 and J is TRBJ2-7, with D perhaps TRBD1 (5 bases). Germline loops: CDR1 SGHVS, CDR2 FQNEAQ. Trimming took 5 bases from V and 5 from J, leaving 13 bases between them. This CDR3 is built from 13 residues. The CDR3 DNA sequence: TGTGCCAGCAGCCGACGGACAAGTAACGAGCAGTACTTC. This codes for CASSRRTSNEQYF. Using reference TRBV7-8 and TRBJ2-7 for the parts outside the CDR3, the full variable domain is GAGVSQSPRYKVAKRGQDVALRCDPISGHVSLFWYQQALGQGPEFLTYFQNEAQLDKSGLPSDRFFAERPEGSVSTLKIQRTQQEDSAVYLCASSRRTSNEQYFGPGTRLTVT.

The table lists this clonotype with many counts. This chain connects TRBV6-6 to TRBJ1-2; maybe TRBD1 (5 bases). Per the germline V gene, CDR1 is MNHNY and CDR2 is SVGAGI (reference sequence). This CDR3 is 13 amino acids long. V gave up 2 bases and J gave up 6 bases, with 10 bases separating them. CDR3 DNA sequence: TGTGCCAGCAGTTACGGGGGTCCAGATGGCTACACCTTC. Amino acids: CASSYGGPDGYTF.

Comments on this clonotype: This may be a read error: a much more frequent sequence differs by one nucleotide. The chain has TRBV19 and TRBJ1-5; D unclear. The CDR3 sequence is 13 residues long. Trimming removed 5 bases from V and 11 bases from J, with 16 bases in between. CDR1 and CDR2 (germline): LNHDA, SQIVND (reference sequence). CDR3 DNA sequence: TGTGCCAGTAGTTCGACGGAGTGGCAGTCCCAGCATTTT. Translated, it gives CASSSTEWQSQHF.

This clonotype was detected many times. V is TRBV20-1 and J is TRBJ2-1; TRBD2 matches at 12 bases. J lost 6 bases, V lost 5 bases, and 11 bases had no gene match. This CDR3 region has 16 residues. CDR1 and CDR2 from the germline V gene are DFQATT and SNEGSKA (reference sequence). The CDR3 sequence: CSALPGLAGFSNEQFF. CDR3 nucleotides: TGCAGTGCTCTGCCGGGACTAGCGGGCTTTAGCAATGAGCAGTTCTTC.

This clonotype was seen repeatedly, ten times or more. The genes are TRBV19 and TRBJ2-2; 8 bases match TRBD2. This CDR3 is 15 amino acids long. The ends lost 6 bases at V and 4 bases at J; junction bases unmatched: 7. Germline V CDR1 and CDR2: LNHDA, SQIVND (reference sequence). The CDR3 reads CASRSGSLSTGELFF. The CDR3 DNA reads as TGTGCCAGTAGGAGCGGGAGTCTGAGCACCGGGGAGCTGTTTTTT.

The chain has TRBV7-2 and TRBJ2-1, with D unresolved. The CDR3 extends over 18 amino acids. Per the germline V gene, CDR1 is SGHTA and CDR2 is FQGNSA. V lost 3 bases and J 10 bases, leaving 28 bases between the germline ends. CDR3: CASSFGWAGPYSIYEQFF. Written as DNA, the CDR3 is TGTGCCAGCAGCTTTGGGTGGGCAGGCCCCTATTCCATATACGAGCAGTTCTTC.

This clonotype occurred a few times. This sequence joins TRBV25-1 and TRBJ1-6; a weak D match, TRBD1 (6 bases). Per the germline V gene, CDR1 is MGHDK and CDR2 is SYGVNS. Trimming cost V 7 bases and J 9 bases, with 16 bases left between them. This CDR3 has 14 amino acids. The CDR3 sequence: CASNRGRGGSPLHF. CDR3 nucleotide sequence: TGTGCCAGCAACCGGGGGCGTGGAGGTTCACCCCTCCACTTT.

This clonotype was picked up many times. The V gene is TRBV27, the J gene TRBJ1-1; D unclear. Germline CDR1 is MNHEY and CDR2 is SMNVEV (reference sequence). The CDR3 spans 17 residues. V was shortened by 3 bases and J by 0 bases, with 17 bases between the two germline ends. The CDR3 sequence is CASSFASPKEVNTEAFF. CDR3 nucleotide sequence: TGTGCCAGCAGTTTCGCCAGTCCGAAGGAGGTGAACACTGAAGCTTTCTTT.

V gene TRBV28 combines with J gene TRBJ2-2, with 9 bases lining up with TRBD1. The CDR3 runs to 17 residues. With V trimmed by 3 bases and J by 6 bases, 11 bases remained unmatched. The germline CDR1 and CDR2 sequences are MDHEN and SYDVKM. CDR3 protein: CASSLFQGTGPSGELFF. The CDR3, as DNA: TGTGCCAGCAGTTTGTTTCAAGGGACAGGGCCCTCCGGGGAGCTGTTTTTT.

This clonotype has more than one count but fewer than ten. The chain has TRBV6-2 or TRBV6-3 and TRBJ2-7; D gene unclear. The CDR3 loop spans 17 amino acids. The V gene lost 0 bases and the J gene lost 1 base, with 16 bases spanning the gap. The germline V gene has CDR1 MNHEY and CDR2 SVGEGT. The CDR3 loop reads CASSYSISDGVSYEQYF. The CDR3 bases are TGTGCCAGCAGTTACTCAATCTCGGACGGCGTTTCCTACGAGCAGTACTTC.

This CDR3 is CASSLRTGYHEQYF. Written as DNA, the CDR3 is TGTGCCAGCAGCTTAAGGACAGGGTATCACGAGCAGTACTTC. The gene calls are TRBV5-8 and TRBJ2-7; 8 bases line up with TRBD1. The CDR3 runs 14 residues. With V trimmed by 2 bases and J by 5 bases, 6 bases remained unmatched. The germline gives CDR1 SGHTS, CDR2 YDEGEE. Full variable domain (rest looked up from reference TRBV5-8 and TRBJ2-7): EAGVTQSPTHLIKTRGQQATLRCSPISGHTSVYWYQQALGLGLQFLLWYDEGEERNRGNFPPRFSGRQFPNYSSELNVNALELEDSALYLCASSLRTGYHEQYFGPGTRLTVT.

This clonotype was counted many times. The chain uses TRBV29-1 and TRBJ2-7, with D possibly matching TRBD2 (6 bases). V lost 4 bases and J lost 4, with 14 bases in between. The CDR3 is made up of 13 amino acids. Germline V gene sequence: CDR1 SQVTM, CDR2 ANQGSEA. Written as DNA, the CDR3 is TGCAGCGTTGTAGACTCTGGAGGGTACGAGCAGTACTTC. It codes for CSVVDSGGYEQYF.

There are many counts of this clonotype. In nucleotides, the CDR3 is TGTGCCAGCAGTGGGGCGAGGGCAGGAAACACCATATATTTT. This codes for CASSGARAGNTIYF. This chain joins TRBV2 and TRBJ1-3; D ambiguous. The CDR3 sequence is 14 residues long. Trimming took 4 bases from V and 4 from J, leaving 11 bases between them. From germline, CDR1 is SNHLY and CDR2 FYNNEI.